This T cell receptor (beta chain) came from a study of T cell responses to AZD1222 COVID-19 vaccine. Overall study results and limits: Breadth and depth of Spike-specific TCRs rose after two AZD1222 doses. Unmutated variant regions are reportedly the target of nearly half of TCRs that are spike-specific. In a largely white British group with more females than males, clonal diversity was possibly underestimated. In all cases, repertoires were sampled only after the peak T cell response.

CDR1 SGHTA and CDR2 FQGNSA come from the germline V gene. CDR3 length: 15 residues. V shed 1 base and J 4 bases; nucleotides not matched to a gene: 3. A remark on this clone: The antigen is not known.

TCRdb's table, derived via immunoSEQ multiplex PCR, lists solely in-frame clones and lacks some. The table lists 130,000 or so clones, around 90% of them singletons, with 4% to 5% in the top ten. Sample: peripheral blood, taken 28 days after the second dose of the MenACWY control vaccine. This receptor was taken from an adult who received the MenACWY meningococcal vaccine as a control. This rearrangement joins TRBV7-2 to TRBJ2-2; TRBD2 matches 7 bases. CDR3 in DNA: TGTGCCAGCAGCTTAGTGGGCGGGAGCACCGGGGAGCTGTTTTTT. As protein: CASSLVGGSTGELFF.